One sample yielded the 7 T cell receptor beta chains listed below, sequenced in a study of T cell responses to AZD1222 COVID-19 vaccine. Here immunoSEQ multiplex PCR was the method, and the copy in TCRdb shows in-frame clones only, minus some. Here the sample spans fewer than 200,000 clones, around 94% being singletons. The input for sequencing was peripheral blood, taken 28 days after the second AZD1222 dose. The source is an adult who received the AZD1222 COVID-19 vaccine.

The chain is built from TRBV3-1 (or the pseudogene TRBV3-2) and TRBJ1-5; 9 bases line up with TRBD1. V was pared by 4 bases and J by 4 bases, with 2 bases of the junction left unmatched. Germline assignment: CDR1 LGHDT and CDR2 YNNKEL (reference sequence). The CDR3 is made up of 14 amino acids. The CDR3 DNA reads TGTGCCAGCAGCCCCGGGACAGGGAATCAGCCCCAGCATTTT. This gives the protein CASSPGTGNQPQHF.

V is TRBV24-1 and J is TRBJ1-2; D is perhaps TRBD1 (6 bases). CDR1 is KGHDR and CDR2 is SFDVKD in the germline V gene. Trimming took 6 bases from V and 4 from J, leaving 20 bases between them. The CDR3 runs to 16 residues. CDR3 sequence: CATSRWGGQGLYGYTF. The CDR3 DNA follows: TGTGCCACCAGTCGGTGGGGGGGGCAAGGCCTCTATGGCTACACCTTC.

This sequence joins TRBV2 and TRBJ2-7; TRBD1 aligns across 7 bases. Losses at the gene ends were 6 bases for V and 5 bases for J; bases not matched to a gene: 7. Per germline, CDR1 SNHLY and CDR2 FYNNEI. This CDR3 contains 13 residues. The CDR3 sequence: CASRETGMNEQYF. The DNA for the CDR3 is TGTGCCAGCAGGGAGACAGGGATGAACGAGCAGTACTTC.

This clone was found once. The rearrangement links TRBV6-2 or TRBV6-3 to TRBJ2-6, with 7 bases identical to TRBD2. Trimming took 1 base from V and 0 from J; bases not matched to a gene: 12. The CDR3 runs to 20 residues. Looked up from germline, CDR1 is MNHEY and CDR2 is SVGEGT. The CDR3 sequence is CASSYWEVSGALSGANVLTF. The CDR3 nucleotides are TGTGCCAGCAGTTACTGGGAAGTAAGCGGGGCGCTCTCTGGGGCCAACGTCCTGACTTTC.

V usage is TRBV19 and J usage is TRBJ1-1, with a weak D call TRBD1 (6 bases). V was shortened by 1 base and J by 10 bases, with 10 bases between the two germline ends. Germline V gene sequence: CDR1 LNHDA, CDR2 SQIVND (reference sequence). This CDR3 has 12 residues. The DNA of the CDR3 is TGTGCCAGTAGTATAGCAACAGGGTTAGCTTTCTTT. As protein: CASSIATGLAFF.

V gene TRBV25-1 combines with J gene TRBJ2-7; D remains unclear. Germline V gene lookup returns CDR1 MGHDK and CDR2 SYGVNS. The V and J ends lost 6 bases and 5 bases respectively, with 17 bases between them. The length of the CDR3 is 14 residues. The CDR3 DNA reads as TGTGCCAGCAGGGGCGGTGGGCTGGAGAACGAGCAGTACTTC. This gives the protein CASRGGGLENEQYF.

CDR3 DNA: TGTGCCAGCAGCGAGTATTTCGACAGTAATTCACCCCTCCACTTT. Protein: CASSEYFDSNSPLHF. V and J are TRBV9 and TRBJ1-6; tentatively, D is TRBD1 (5 bases). V lost 3 bases and J 6 bases, leaving 13 bases between the germline ends. Germline CDR1 SGDLS, CDR2 YYNGEE. The CDR3 extends over 15 amino acids.